This T cell receptor (beta chain) originates from a study of blood T cell repertoires in COVID-19. The wider study: Sites across the United States, Italy and Spain contributed samples from acute and convalescent COVID-19. The cDNA or gDNA used as material had been derived from T cells, B-cell-depleted T cells, or PBMCs.

The V gene lost 1 base and the J gene lost 4 bases, with 8 bases spanning the gap. The CDR3 is 14 amino acids. Per the germline V gene, CDR1 is LNHDA and CDR2 is SQIVND (reference sequence). In the original analysis: Amplification of reference gene primers was used by the study to estimate nucleated cell counts. Clones were sequenced by immunoSEQ multiplex PCR, and TCRdb holds only the in-frame ones, with some missing. That table gives V, J and clone size, and the DNA gave D and trimming. The sample shows about 160,000 clones, 85% to 95% of them seen only once. Sample: peripheral blood. The chain links TRBV19 to TRBJ1-5; the D is unclear. The TCR comes from a woman aged 50 to 60 with acute or convalescent COVID-19. The CDR3 bases are TGTGCCAGTAGTATAGGGGCGGGGAATCAGCCCCAGCATTTT. This codes for CASSIGAGNQPQHF.